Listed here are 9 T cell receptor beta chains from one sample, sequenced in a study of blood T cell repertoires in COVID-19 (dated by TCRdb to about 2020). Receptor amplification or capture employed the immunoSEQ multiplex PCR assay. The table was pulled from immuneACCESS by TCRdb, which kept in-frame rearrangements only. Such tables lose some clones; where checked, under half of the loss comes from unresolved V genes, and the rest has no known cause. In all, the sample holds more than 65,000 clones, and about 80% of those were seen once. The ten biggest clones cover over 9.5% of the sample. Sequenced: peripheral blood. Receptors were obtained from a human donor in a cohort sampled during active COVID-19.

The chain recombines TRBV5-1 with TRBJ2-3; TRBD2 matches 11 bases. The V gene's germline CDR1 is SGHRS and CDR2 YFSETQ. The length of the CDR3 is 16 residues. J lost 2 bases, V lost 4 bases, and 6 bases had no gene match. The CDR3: CASSAKLAGDTDTQYF. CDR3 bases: TGCGCCAGCAGCGCAAAACTAGCGGGGGACACAGATACGCAGTATTTT.

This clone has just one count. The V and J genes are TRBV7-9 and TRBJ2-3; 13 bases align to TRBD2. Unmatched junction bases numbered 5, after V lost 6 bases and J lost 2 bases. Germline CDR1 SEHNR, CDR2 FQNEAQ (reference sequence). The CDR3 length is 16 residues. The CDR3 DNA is TGTGCCAGCAGTCGGACTAGCGGGGGACTCACAGATACGCAGTATTTT. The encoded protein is CASSRTSGGLTDTQYF.

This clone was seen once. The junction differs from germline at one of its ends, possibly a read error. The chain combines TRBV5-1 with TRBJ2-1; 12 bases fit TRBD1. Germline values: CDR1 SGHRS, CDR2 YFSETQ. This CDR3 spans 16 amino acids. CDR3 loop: CASSSEGTGGYDEQFF. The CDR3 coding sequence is TGCGCCAGCAGCTCCGAAGGGACAGGGGGCTACGATGAGCAGTTCTTC.

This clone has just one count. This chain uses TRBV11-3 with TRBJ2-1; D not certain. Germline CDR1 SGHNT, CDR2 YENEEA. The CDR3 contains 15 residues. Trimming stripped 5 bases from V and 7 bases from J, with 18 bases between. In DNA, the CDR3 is TGTGCCAGCAGCCGACACGCCGACGGTGGTAATGAGCAGTTCTTC. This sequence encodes CASSRHADGGNEQFF.

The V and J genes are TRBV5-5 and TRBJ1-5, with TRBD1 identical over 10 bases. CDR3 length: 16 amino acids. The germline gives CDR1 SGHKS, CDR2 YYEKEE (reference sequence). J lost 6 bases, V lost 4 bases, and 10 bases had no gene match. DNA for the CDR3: TGTGCCAGCAGCAGAATGGACAGGGGGGAAATTCAGCCCCAGCATTTT. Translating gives CASSRMDRGEIQPQHF.

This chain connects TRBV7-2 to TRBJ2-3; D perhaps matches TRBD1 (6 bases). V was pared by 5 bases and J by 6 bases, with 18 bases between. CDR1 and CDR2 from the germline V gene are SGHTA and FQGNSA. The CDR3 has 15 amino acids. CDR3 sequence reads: CASSRNSVQGDTQYF. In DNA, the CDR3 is TGTGCCAGCAGCAGAAATAGCGTCCAGGGGGATACGCAGTATTTT.

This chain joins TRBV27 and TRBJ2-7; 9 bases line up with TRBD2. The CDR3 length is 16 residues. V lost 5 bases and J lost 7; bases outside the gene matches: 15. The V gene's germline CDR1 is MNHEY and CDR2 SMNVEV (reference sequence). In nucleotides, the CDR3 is TGTGCCAGCAGTCCCTTTACCGGTAGCGGGAGAAGTGAGCAGTACTTC. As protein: CASSPFTGSGRSEQYF.

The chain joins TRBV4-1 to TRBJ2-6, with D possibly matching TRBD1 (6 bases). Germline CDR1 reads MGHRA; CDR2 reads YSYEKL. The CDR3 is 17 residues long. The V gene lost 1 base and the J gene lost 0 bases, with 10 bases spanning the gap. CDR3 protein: CASSQGQANSGANVLTF. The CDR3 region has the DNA TGCGCCAGCAGCCAAGGACAGGCCAACTCTGGGGCCAACGTCCTGACTTTC.

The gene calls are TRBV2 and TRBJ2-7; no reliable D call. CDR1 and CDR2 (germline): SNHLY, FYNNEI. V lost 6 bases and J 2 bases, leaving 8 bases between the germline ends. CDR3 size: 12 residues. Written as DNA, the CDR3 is TGTGCCAGCAGCCTAAGCCCCTACGAGCAGTACTTC. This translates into CASSLSPYEQYF.